This paragraph covers one T cell receptor (beta chain) sequence. As yet, its antigen is unknown. Germline V lookup: CDR1 SGHNT, CDR2 YYREEE (reference sequence). With 2 bases removed from V and 6 bases from J, the gap between germline ends came to 11 bases. This CDR3 has 13 amino acids. The data were taken from a study of long-term antiretroviral therapy in people with HIV. Whole-study context: The oldest samples precede the 2015 immediate-ART recommendation by about a decade. Study-level points and caveats: Gathering of blood took place between the mid-2000s and the late 2010s, possibly under older ART regimens.

Survey level was the resolution at which the v3.0 immunoSEQ assay ran. Clones were read by immunoSEQ multiplex PCR, and TCRdb kept only the in-frame ones, dropping some. The repertoire has 35,000 or so clones, approximately 85% of them found once; the top ten carry under 12%. The gene calls are TRBV5-4 and TRBJ1-2, with a weak D call TRBD1 (5 bases). This TCR came from a man younger than 35 with HIV. The source was unsorted PBMCs, collected 2.2 years after starting antiretroviral therapy. CDR3 protein: CASSLAGLDGYTF. The CDR3 DNA sequence: TGTGCCAGCAGCTTAGCAGGGTTGGATGGCTACACCTTC.